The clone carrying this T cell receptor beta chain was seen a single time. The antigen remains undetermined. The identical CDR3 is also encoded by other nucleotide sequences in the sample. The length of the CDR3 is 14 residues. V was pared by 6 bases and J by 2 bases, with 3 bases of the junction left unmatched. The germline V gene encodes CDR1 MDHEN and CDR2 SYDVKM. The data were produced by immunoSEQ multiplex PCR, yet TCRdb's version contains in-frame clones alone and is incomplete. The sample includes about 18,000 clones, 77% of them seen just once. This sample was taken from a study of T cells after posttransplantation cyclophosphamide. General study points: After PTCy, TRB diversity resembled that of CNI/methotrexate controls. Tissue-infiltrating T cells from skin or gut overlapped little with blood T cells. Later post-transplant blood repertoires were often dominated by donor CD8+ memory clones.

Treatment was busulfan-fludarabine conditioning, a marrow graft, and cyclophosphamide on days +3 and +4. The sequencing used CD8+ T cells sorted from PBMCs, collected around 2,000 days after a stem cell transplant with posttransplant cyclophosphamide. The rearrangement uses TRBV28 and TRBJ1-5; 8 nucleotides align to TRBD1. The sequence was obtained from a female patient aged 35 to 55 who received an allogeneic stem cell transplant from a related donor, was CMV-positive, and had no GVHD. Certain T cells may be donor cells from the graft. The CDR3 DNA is TGTGCCAGCAGCTCGGGACAGGGCAATCAGCCCCAGCATTTT. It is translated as CASSSGQGNQPQHF.